The clone carrying this TCR beta chain has just a few counts. Its antigen remains unidentified. Alpha and beta constant-region primers primed reverse transcription of 400 to 650 ng RNA. Each of the alpha and beta chains got its own library through chain-specific third strand synthesis with indices. A 12-nucleotide barcode per molecule came from two concatenated random hexamers added pre-amplification. The library got P5 and P7 elements plus a second index, then an approximately 23-cycle PCR. MiXCR, applied by TCRdb to the 5' RACE reads, yields one record per CDR3 protein. The data show over 15,000 distinct CDR3 sequences, around a tenth seen once. The repertoire came from unfractionated whole blood and reflected all unsorted peripheral T cells. V was clipped by 0 bases and J by 3 bases, with 10 bases between them. This CDR3 is 15 amino acids long. The germline V gene has CDR1 SGHVS and CDR2 FNYEAQ. These data are taken from a study of HIV-infected patients and healthy controls. Study conclusions and caveats: In healthy controls, MAIT alpha CDR3s were common; in HIV+ repertoires, severely depleted. A major limitation was that merely sixteen HIV-infected individuals were processed.

The chain recombines TRBV7-6 with TRBJ2-3; D is possibly TRBD1 (6 bases). The origin of this receptor is an adult in good health. Sequencing used blood. CDR3 in DNA: TGTGCCAGCAGCTTAGCCCAGGGGACAACAGATACGCAGTATTTT. Translating gives CASSLAQGTTDTQYF.